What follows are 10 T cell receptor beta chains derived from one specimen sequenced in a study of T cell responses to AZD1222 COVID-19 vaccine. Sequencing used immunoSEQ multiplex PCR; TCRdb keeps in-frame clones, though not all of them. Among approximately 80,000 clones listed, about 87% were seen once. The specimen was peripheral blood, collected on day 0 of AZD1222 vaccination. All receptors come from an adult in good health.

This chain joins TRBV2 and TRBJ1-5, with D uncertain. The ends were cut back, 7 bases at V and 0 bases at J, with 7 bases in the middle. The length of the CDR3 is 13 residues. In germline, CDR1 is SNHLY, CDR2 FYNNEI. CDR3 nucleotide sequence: TGTGCCAGCACTCTGTATAGCAATCAGCCCCAGCATTTT. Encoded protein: CASTLYSNQPQHF.

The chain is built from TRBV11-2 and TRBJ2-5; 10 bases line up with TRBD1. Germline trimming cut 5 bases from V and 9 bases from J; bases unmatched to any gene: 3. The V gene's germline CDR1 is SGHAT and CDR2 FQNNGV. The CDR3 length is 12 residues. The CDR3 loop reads CASSDGTGAQYF. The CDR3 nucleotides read TGTGCCAGCAGCGACGGGACAGGGGCCCAGTACTTC.

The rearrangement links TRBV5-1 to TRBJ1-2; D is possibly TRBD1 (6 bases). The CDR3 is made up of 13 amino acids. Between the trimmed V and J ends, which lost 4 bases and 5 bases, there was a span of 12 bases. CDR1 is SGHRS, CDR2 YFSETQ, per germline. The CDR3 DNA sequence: TGCGCCAGCAGCCCCCGGACAGATTATGGCTACACCTTC. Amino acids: CASSPRTDYGYTF.

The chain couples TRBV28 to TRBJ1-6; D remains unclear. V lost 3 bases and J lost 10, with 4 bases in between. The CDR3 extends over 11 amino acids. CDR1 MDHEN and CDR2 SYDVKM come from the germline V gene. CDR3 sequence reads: CASSFDSPLHF. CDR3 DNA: TGTGCCAGCAGTTTCGACTCACCCCTCCACTTT.

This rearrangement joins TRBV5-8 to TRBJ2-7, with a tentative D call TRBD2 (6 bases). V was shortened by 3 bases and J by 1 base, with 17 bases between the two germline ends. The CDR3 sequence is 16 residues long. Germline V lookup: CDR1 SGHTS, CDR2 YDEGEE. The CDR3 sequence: CASSSWGQGGSYEQYF. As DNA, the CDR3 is TGTGCCAGCAGCTCGTGGGGCCAGGGAGGTTCCTACGAGCAGTACTTC.

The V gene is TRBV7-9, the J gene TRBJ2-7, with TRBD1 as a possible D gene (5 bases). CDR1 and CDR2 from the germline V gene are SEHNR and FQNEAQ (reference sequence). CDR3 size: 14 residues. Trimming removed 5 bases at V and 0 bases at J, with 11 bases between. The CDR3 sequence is CASSSTTVSYEQYF. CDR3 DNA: TGTGCCAGCAGCAGTACGACAGTCTCCTACGAGCAGTACTTC.

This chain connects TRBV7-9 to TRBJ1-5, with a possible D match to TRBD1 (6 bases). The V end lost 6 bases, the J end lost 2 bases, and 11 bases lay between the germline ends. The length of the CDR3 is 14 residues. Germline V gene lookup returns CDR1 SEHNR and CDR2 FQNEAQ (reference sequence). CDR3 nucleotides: TGTGCCAGCAGGCCTGCAGGGGGCAATCAGCCCCAGCATTTT. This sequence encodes CASRPAGGNQPQHF.

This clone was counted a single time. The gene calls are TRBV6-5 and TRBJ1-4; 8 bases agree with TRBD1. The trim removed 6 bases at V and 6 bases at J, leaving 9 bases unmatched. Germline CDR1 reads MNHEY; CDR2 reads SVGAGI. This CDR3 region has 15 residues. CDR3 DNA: TGTGCCAGCAGCCGAAGGACAGGGCGAGATGAAAAACTGTTTTTT. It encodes CASSRRTGRDEKLFF.

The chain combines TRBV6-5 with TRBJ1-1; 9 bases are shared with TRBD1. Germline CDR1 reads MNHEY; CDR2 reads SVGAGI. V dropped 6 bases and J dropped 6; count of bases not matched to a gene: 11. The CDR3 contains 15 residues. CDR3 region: CASRGTGPLRAEAFF. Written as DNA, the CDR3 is TGTGCCAGCAGAGGGACAGGGCCCCTGAGGGCTGAAGCTTTCTTT.

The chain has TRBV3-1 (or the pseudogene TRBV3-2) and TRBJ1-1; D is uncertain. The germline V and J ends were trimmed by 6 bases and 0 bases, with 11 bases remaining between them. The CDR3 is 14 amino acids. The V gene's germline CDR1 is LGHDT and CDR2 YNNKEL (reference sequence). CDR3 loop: CASRSWRLNTEAFF. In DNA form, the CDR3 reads TGTGCCAGCAGAAGCTGGAGATTGAACACTGAAGCTTTCTTT.